Below, one T cell receptor beta chain is given with its context. This clonotype was seen ten or more times. Its antigen remains unidentified. It has no much larger one-base neighbor in the sample; base qualities were not kept. The CDR3 starts with the cysteine, ends with the phenylalanine, and has 10 residues. Only the CDR3 part of the read is kept: 30 bases, read in frame from the first base. From a lookup of the germline V gene, CDR1 and CDR2 are SGHVS and FQNEAQ. V was cut back by 3 bases and J by 9 bases, leaving a gap of 3 bases between them. This sample is drawn from a study of T cells in Graves' hyperthyroidism and ophthalmopathy (dated by TCRdb to about 2019). About the investigation overall: Peripheral blood was sampled at the time of initial diagnosis, prior to any treatment. For training and testing, the roughly 97 patients in the discovery cohort were randomly divided in a 7:3 ratio. In several Graves' hyperthyroidism patients, the study also compared T-cell repertoires from thyroid tissue with T-cell repertoires from blood. Prospective prediction of ophthalmopathy was tested in an independent validation cohort of fewer than 20 hyperthyroidism patients and 17 patients who later progressed to ophthalmopathy. After blood sampling, hyperthyroidism patients were treated with methimazole at a starting dose of 30 mg daily, and ophthalmopathy patients were treated with high-dose intravenous methylprednisolone. According to the paper, TCR Vbeta CDR3 sequencing was carried out on 135 peripheral blood samples, which came from fewer than 50 ophthalmopathy, approximately 72 hyperthyroidism and approximately 17 progressor patients. To identify distinguishing TCR V-J signatures, a discovery cohort of roughly 100 patients was used, comprising 43 with Graves' ophthalmopathy and around 60 with stable Graves' hyperthyroidism.

Ophthalmopathy patients had moderately to severely active disease, with a Clinical Activity Score of 3 or more, a NOSPECS grade of 4 or more, and a disease duration of less than 3 months. The study excluded patients with uncontrolled infections, other autoimmune diseases, pregnancy or lactation. Clinical symptoms, serum thyroxine and TRAb, thyroid ultrasound, and orbital computed tomography formed the basis for the diagnoses. PBMCs were separated from 10 ml of fresh peripheral blood using Ficoll-Paque density gradient centrifugation. Trizol reagent was used to extract total RNA, and RNA quality was then checked on an Agilent 2100 Bioanalyzer. Broad study findings and their caveats: Ophthalmopathy was separated from stable hyperthyroidism by a 13 V-J signature model, with approximately 86% sensitivity and about 81% specificity obtained in cross-validation and 80%/75% obtained in testing. No statistical method was used to set the sample size in advance, and investigators knew the group allocation. During validation, the model predicted progression to ophthalmopathy a median of around 6 months ahead of onset, with around 65% sensitivity and roughly 72% specificity. Most expanded thyroid clonotypes (frequency above 0.001) were also detected in blood, a finding suggesting that blood repertoires may reflect thyroid immune responses.

The TCR beta CDR3 regions were amplified from RNA transcripts. For the first round of RT-PCR on the TCR CDR3, the HTBI primer set was used together with the Qiagen OneStep RT-PCR kit. A second multiplex PCR round built the libraries, followed by size selection and purification. The libraries were sequenced on an Illumina HiSeq2000 using paired-end 100 bp reads. In the paper's pipeline: SOAPnuke was used to process the raw data, throwing out any read that contained adapters or uncalled bases, had a mean Phred below 15, or lacked an exact constant-primer or identifier match. High-quality paired reads were merged with COPE v1.2.5, and unique nucleotide sequences were defined as clonotypes. MiTCR v1.1 was used to align clonotypes to the IMGT TRBV, TRBD and TRBJ reference segments. The analysis was restricted to V-J combinations with a frequency above 0.0001, which together covered around 99% of the repertoires. The TCS score was defined as F50 (clonal expansion) divided by E x V (chaos), with BLOSUM62-based TCRdist calculated between CDR3 peptides within each V-J. Welch's t-statistics and random forest reduced just over 500 V-J features to about 12, which were used in a naive Bayes classifier (R e1071). The public reads were quality trimmed at Q25 with fastp and then assembled into clones with MiXCR by TCRdb, keeping productive beta chains. Identical CDR3 proteins give one entry, which carries the most common genes and DNA. TCRdb, not the authors, supplied the V and J calls. The sample has 560,000 or so distinct CDR3 sequences on record, approximately 20% of them singletons. The ten top clones hold around 50% of the sample.

Rearrangement joined TRBV7-8 to TRBJ2-1, with no D gene named confidently. The receptor's source is a man aged 40-55 years with Graves' ophthalmopathy. Sequencing was done on a sample of blood. The DNA reads as follows: TGTGCCAGCAGCTTGGGTGAGCAGTTCTTC. Its amino acids are CASSLGEQFF.